The clone carrying this TCR beta chain was seen only a few times. The data were obtained in a study of early T cells in non-severe SARS-CoV-2 infection. One entry per CDR3 protein results from TCRdb running MiXCR on the 5' RACE reads. The data show 35,000 to 45,000 distinct CDR3 sequences, about 3.9% seen once. Germline CDR1 reads SGHDT; CDR2 reads YYEEEE. The germline V and J ends were trimmed by 3 bases and 6 bases, with 9 bases remaining between them. There are 12 residues in the CDR3. The V call is TRBV5-6, the J call TRBJ1-1, with D unclear. The sequence was collected from an adult who was a healthcare worker with PCR-confirmed SARS-CoV-2 infection or an uninfected control (not recorded which). The sequenced material came from whole blood. The DNA for the CDR3 is TGTGCCAGCAGCTCCGGGTGGGCTGAAGCTTTCTTT. Translating gives CASSSGWAEAFF.